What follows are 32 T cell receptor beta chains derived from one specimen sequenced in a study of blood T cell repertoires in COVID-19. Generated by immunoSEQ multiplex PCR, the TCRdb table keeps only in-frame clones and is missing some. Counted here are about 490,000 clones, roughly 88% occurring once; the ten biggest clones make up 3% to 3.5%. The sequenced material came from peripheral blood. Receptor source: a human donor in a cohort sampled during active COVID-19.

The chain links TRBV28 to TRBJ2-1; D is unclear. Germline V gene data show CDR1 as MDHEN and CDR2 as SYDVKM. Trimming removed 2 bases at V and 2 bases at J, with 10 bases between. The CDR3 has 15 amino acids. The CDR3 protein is CASSLIEAAYNEQFF. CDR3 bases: TGTGCCAGCAGTTTAATAGAGGCTGCCTACAATGAGCAGTTCTTC.

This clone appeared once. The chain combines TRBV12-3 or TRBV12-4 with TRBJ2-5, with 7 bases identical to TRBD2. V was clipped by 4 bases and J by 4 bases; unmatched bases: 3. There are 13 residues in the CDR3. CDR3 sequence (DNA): TGTGCCAGCAGTTCAATAGCGGGAGAGACCCAGTACTTC. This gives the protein CASSSIAGETQYF.

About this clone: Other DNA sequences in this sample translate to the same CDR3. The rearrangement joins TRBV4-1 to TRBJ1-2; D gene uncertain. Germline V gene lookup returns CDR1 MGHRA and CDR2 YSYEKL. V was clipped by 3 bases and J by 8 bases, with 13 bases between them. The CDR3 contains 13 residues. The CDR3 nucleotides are TGCGCCAGCAGCCATACGAGGGTCGCAGGCTACACCTTC. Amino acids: CASSHTRVAGYTF.

The DNA for the CDR3 is TGTGCCAGCAGCAACAGTAATAATTCACCCCTCCACTTT. Residues: CASSNSNNSPLHF. This chain uses TRBV7-9 with TRBJ1-6, with D hard to call. This CDR3 comprises 13 residues. The V and J ends lost 5 bases and 5 bases respectively, with 7 bases between them. Per the germline V gene, CDR1 is SEHNR and CDR2 is FQNEAQ (reference sequence).

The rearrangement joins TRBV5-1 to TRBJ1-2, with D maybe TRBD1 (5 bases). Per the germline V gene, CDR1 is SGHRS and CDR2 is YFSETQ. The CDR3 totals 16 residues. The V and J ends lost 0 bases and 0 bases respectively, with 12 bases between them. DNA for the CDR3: TGCGCCAGCAGCTTGGAGTCGGGACTTTCTAACTATGGCTACACCTTC. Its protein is CASSLESGLSNYGYTF. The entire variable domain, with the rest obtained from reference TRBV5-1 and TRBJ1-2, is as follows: KAGVTQTPRYLIKTRGQQVTLSCSPISGHRSVSWYQQTPGQGLQFLFEYFSETQRNKGNFPGRFSGRQFSNSRSEMNVSTLELGDSALYLCASSLESGLSNYGYTFGSGTRLTVV.

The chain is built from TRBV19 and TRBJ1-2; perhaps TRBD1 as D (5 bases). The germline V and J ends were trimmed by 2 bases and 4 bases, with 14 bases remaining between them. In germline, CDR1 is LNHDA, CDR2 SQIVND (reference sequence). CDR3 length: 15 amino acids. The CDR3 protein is CASSIQGEGGYGYTF. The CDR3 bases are TGTGCCAGTAGTATACAGGGCGAAGGTGGCTATGGCTACACCTTC.

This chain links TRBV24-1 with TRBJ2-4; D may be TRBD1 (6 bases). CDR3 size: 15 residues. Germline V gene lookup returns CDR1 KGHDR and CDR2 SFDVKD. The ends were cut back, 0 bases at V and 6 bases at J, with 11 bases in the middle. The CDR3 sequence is CATSDLKAGVNIQYF. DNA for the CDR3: TGTGCCACCAGTGATTTGAAGGCAGGGGTAAACATTCAGTACTTC.

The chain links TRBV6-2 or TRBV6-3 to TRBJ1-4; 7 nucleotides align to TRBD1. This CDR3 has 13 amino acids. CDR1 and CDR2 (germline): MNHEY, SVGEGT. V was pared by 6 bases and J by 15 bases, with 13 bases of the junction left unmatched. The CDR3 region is CASSNTAGDRVFF. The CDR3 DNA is TGTGCCAGCAGCAACACGGCCGGAGACAGGGTGTTTTTT.

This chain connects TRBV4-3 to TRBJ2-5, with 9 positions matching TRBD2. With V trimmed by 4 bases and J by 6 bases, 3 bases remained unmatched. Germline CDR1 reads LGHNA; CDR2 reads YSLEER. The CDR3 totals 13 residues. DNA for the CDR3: TGCGCCAGCAGCCCCCTAGCGGGAAAGACCCAGTACTTC. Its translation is CASSPLAGKTQYF.

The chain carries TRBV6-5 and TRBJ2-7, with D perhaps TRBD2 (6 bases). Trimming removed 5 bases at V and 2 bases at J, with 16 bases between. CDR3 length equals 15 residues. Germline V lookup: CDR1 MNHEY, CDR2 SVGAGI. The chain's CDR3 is CASSTLEGSAYEQYF. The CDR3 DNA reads TGTGCCAGCAGTACCTTGGAGGGCTCAGCCTACGAGCAGTACTTC.

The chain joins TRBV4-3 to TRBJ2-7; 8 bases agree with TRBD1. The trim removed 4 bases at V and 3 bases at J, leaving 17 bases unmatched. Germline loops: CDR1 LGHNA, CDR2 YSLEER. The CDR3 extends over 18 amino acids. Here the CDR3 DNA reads TGCGCCAGCAGCCTACGGACAGGGATACGGTCGGGCTACTACGAGCAGTACTTC. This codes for CASSLRTGIRSGYYEQYF.

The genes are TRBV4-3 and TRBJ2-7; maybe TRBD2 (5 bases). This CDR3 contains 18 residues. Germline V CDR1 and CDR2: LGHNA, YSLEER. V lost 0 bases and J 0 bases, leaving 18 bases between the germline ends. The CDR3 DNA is TGCGCCAGCAGCCAAGATAGGGTTAGCAGCGGAATCTCCTACGAGCAGTACTTC. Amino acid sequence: CASSQDRVSSGISYEQYF.

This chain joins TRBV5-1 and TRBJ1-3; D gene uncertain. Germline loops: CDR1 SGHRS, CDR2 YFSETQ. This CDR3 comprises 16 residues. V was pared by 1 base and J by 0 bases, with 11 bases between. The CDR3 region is CASSLSVALSGNTIYF. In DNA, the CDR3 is TGCGCCAGCAGCTTGTCGGTCGCGCTCTCTGGAAACACCATATATTTT.

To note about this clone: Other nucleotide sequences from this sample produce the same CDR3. The CDR3 bases are TGTGCCAGCAGCTTAGTACGGCAGGGGGGCACTGAAGCTTTCTTT. Its protein is CASSLVRQGGTEAFF. This rearrangement joins TRBV7-9 to TRBJ1-1; 7 bases are a match to TRBD1. This CDR3 is 15 amino acids long. Germline V gene sequence: CDR1 SEHNR, CDR2 FQNEAQ (reference sequence). V shed 1 base and J 4 bases; nucleotides not matched to a gene: 6. The full variable domain, completed using reference TRBV7-9 and TRBJ1-1, is DTGVSQNPRHKITKRGQNVTFRCDPISEHNRLYWYRQTLGQGPEFLTYFQNEAQLEKSRLLSDRFSAERPKGSFSTLEIQRTEQGDSAMYLCASSLVRQGGTEAFFGQGTRLTVV.

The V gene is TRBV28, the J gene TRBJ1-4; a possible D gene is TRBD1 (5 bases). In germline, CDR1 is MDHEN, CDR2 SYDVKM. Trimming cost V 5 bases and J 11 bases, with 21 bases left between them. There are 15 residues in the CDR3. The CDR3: CASSPIGGAQEKLFF. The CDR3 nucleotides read TGTGCCAGCAGTCCGATCGGAGGGGCCCAAGAGAAACTGTTTTTT.

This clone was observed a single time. The DNA of the CDR3 is TGTGCCAGCAGTTACCGCGGGACAGGCGATAATTCACCCCTCCACTTT. The encoded protein is CASSYRGTGDNSPLHF. This chain links TRBV6-5 with TRBJ1-6; TRBD1 agrees at 8 bases. CDR1 is MNHEY, CDR2 SVGAGI, per germline. This CDR3 has 16 amino acids. The V and J ends lost 2 bases and 5 bases, in that order; junction bases with no gene match: 5.

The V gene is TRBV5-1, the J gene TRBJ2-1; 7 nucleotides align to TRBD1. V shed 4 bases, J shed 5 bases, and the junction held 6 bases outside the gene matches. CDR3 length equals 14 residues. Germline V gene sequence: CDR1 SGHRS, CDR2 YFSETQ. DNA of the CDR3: TGCGCCAGCAGCATAGGGGGCCTCGACAATGAGCAGTTCTTC. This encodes CASSIGGLDNEQFF.

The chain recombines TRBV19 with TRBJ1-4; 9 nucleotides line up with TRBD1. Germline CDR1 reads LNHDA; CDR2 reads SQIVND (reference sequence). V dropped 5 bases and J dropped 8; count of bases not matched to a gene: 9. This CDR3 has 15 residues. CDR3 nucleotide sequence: TGTGCCAGTAGTCCGGGGACAGGGCTTAAGGAAAAACTGTTTTTT. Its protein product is CASSPGTGLKEKLFF.

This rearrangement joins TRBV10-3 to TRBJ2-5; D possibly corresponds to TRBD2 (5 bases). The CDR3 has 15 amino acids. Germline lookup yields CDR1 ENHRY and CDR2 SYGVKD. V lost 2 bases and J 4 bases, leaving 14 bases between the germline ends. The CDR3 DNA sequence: TGTGCCATCAGTGAGAGCCGGGGTGTGGGAGAGACCCAGTACTTC. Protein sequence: CAISESRGVGETQYF.

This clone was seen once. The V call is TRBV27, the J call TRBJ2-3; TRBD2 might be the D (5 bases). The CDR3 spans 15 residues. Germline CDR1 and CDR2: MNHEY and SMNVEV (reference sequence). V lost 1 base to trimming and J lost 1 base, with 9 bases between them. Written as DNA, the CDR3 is TGTGCCAGCAGTTTATTCGCGAGGGGCACAGATACGCAGTATTTT. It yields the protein CASSLFARGTDTQYF.

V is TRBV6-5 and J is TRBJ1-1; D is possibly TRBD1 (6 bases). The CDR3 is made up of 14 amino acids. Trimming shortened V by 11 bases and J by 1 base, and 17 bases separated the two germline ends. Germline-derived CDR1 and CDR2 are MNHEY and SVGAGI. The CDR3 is CACKPGAPNTEAFF. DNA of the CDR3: TGTGCCTGTAAGCCAGGGGCCCCGAACACTGAAGCTTTCTTT.

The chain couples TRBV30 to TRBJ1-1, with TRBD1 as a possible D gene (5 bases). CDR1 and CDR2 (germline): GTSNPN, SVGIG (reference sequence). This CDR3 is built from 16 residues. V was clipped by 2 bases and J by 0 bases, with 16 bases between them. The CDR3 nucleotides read TGTGCCTGGAGTACCCGCCGGGGGGTCATGAACACTGAAGCTTTCTTT. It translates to CAWSTRRGVMNTEAFF.

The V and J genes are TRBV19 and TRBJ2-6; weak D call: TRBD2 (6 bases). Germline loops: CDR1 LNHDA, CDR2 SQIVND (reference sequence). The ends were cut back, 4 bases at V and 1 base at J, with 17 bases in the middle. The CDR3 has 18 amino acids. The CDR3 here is CASSTLGGRNSGANVLTF. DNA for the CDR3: TGTGCCAGTAGTACTCTTGGGGGGAGGAATTCTGGGGCCAACGTCCTGACTTTC.

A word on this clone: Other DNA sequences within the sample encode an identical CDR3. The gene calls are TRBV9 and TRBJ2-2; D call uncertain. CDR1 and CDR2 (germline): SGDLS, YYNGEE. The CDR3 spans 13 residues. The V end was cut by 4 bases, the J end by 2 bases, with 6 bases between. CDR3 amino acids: CASSPRNTGELFF. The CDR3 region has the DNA TGTGCCAGCAGCCCGAGAAACACCGGGGAGCTGTTTTTT.

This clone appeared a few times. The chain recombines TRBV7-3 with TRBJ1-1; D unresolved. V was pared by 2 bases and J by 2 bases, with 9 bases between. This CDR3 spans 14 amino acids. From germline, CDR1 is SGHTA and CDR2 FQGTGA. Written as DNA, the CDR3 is TGTGCCAGCAGCTTAGGGAGTCCTAACACTGAAGCTTTCTTT. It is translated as CASSLGSPNTEAFF.

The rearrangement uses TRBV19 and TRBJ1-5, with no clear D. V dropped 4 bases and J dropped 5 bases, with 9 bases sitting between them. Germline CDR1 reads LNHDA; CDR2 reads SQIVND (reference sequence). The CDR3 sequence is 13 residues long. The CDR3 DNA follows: TGTGCCAGTAGTAGCGGTGACTATCAGCCCCAGCATTTT. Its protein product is CASSSGDYQPQHF.

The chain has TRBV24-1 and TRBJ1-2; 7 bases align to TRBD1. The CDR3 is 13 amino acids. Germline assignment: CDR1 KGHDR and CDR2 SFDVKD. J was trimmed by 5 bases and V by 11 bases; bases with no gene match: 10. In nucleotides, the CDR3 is TGTGCCAGAAGGACAGGTTTTAGGTATGGCTACACCTTC. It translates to CARRTGFRYGYTF.

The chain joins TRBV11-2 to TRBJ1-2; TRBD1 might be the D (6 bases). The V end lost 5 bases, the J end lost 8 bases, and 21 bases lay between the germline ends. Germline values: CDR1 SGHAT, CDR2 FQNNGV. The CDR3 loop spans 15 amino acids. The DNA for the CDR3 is TGTGCCAGCAGCCCAATCAGACAGGCGTCCCAGGGCTACACCTTC. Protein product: CASSPIRQASQGYTF.

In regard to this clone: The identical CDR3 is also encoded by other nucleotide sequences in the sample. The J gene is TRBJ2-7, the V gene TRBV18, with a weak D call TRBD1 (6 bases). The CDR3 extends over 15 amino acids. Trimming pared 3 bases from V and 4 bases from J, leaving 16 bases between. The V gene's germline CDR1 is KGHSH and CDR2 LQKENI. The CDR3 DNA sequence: TGTGCCAGCTCACCTCCGGTTGGGGGCCCTTACGAGCAGTACTTC. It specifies CASSPPVGGPYEQYF.

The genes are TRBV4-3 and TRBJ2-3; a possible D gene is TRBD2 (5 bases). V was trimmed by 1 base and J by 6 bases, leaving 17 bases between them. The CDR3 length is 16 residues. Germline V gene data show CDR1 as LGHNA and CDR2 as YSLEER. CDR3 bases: TGCGCCAGCAGCCAAGTACTAGTGGGTCGTGCGGATACGCAGTATTTT. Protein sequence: CASSQVLVGRADTQYF.

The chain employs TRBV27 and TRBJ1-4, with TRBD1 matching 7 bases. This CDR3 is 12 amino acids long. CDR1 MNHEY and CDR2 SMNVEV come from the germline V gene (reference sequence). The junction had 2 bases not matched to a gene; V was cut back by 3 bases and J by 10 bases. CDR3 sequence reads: CASSLDRSKLFF. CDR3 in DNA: TGTGCCAGCAGTTTGGACAGGTCAAAACTGTTTTTT.

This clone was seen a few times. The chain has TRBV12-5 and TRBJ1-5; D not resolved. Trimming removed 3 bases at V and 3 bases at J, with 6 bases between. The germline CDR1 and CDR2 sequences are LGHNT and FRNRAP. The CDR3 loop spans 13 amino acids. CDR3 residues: CASGFGDNQPQHF. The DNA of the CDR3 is TGTGCTAGTGGTTTCGGGGACAATCAGCCCCAGCATTTT.